This TCR beta chain was captured by sequencing in a study of cytomegalovirus exposure and HLA in healthy donors (TCRdb year 2017). Study-level background: An earlier analysis of approximately 640 of the donors reported 250 to 350 Gb of sequence data and around 110 million unique TCR beta sequences from about 180 million T cells. Donor age, sex, ethnicity and CMV serostatus were compiled alongside the repertoire data. The study aimed to test whether signatures of past pathogen exposure could be identified by cataloging public T cell receptors. Because of strong linkage in the cohort, five DR-DQ haplotypes were treated as single units for association and clustering. An earlier analysis of 500 to 650 of the donors applied high-throughput TCR beta sequencing to assess whether each TCR beta V gene segment acted as functional or pseudogenic. Typing coverage differed by locus: A, B, C, DRB1 and DQB1 were typed in about 629-640 donors, DQA1 in about 550, DPA1 in approximately 600, and DPB1 in approximately 450. Of the 300 to 450 genotyped donors, 81% were placed in the genetic ancestry cluster associated with self-reported Caucasian donors. High-throughput TCR immunosequencing, statistical association of individual TCRs with disease status, and machine learning were combined to predict cytomegalovirus infection status. To study patterns of TCR occurrence, a later analysis re-analyzed previously published TCR beta repertoires from 700 or so donors and added high-resolution HLA genotyping. All discovery cohort repertoires had been generated on a single sequencing platform. A later genetic analysis took genome-wide SNP genotypes for 398 of the 666 donors and used that subset as a discovery cohort. Among roughly 370 genotyped donors of the cohort, an average of approximately 240,000 unique TCR beta nucleotide sequences were sequenced per donor, roughly 20% of them non-productive. Rather than using new phenotypic data, the later analysis identified candidate immune exposures from TCR beta sequences and from how often those sequences occurred across donors. The study used immunosequencing to profile the T cell repertoires of several hundred subjects and linked those repertoires to cytomegalovirus serostatus. Both class I and class II loci were covered by HLA typing, at four-digit resolution. Roughly 300 gigabases of sequencing data and approximately 84 million unique TCR sequences were included in an early release covering 550 to 650 HLA-typed donors. In addition to the first cohort of 666 subjects, a separate validation cohort of approximately 130 different subjects was used.

A remark on this clone: The antigen it recognizes is unknown. Base qualities are not provided; no much larger clone lies one nucleotide away.

The CDR3 sequence holds 15 residues, the cysteine and phenylalanine included. CDR3 DNA is the only sequence kept; it has 45 bases, read in frame from the first base. CDR1 and CDR2 are read off the germline V gene as MNHNS and SASEGT. The V end loses 6 bases and the J end loses 5 bases, and a stretch of 17 bases separates them. The cohort was made up of 650 to 700 healthy bone marrow donors. At the time of sampling, all cohort members were nominally healthy, though unrecorded immune exposures were likely present. The donor tested CMV seronegative, placing the donor among the 300 to 400 seronegative members of the cohort. Every donor gave a peripheral blood sample, and the peripheral blood mononuclear cells from that sample were used for TCR beta sequencing. Genomic DNA extraction from the blood cell samples was performed with the Qiagen DNeasy Blood Extraction Kit. Study-wide findings and limitations: In a later analysis, HLA-associated TCR beta chains showed more clonal expansion and lower generation probabilities than non-associated chains that were equally common. A cluster of highly shared sequence variants was judged likely to represent a technical artifact of the sequencing pipeline. A few of the identified cytomegalovirus-associated TCR beta chains were confirmed in vitro to be specific for cytomegalovirus antigens. The only immune exposure information available for the cohort was CMV serostatus. Across donors, most TCR sequences were observed very rarely, whereas some public TCRs were present in many individuals. A total of 150 to 200 TCR beta chains were listed by the study as associated with cytomegalovirus. Sequencing depth was assumed to be roughly uniform across donors in the presence/absence analyses, though that assumption may not hold. In this cohort, only TCR beta chains were sequenced, and detectable features were limited by the absence of alpha or paired-chain data. Most CMV-associated TCR beta chains appeared to be HLA-restricted in a later analysis, and the HLA associations seemed to be driven largely by CMV exposure. V-gene and J-gene trimming of TCR beta chains was associated with a missense DCLRE1C variant in a later genetic analysis, and the association was replicated in an independent cohort. An earlier analysis of 587 of the donors showed that most TCR beta V segments appeared in productive rearrangements either about 87% or about 30% of the time, which broadly matched IMGT annotations. A later analysis associated 15,000 or so TCR beta sequences with specific HLA alleles at a false discovery rate of 0.05. The classifier was reported to diagnose cytomegalovirus status with high specificity and sensitivity in both the original cohort and the validation cohort. Linkage disequilibrium might explain the correlated functional status among segregating V segments, but an unknown experimental factor could not be excluded. Strong co-occurrence of HLA alleles, especially DR and DQ, made assigning TCR associations to individual alleles difficult. The authors suggested that the approach could potentially be generalized to other disease states and immunological phenotypes. The 87-base-pair reads could not distinguish some IMGT-functional V segments, including TRBV6-2 and TRBV6-3, so those segments were excluded. In a later genetic analysis, fewer N-insertions in productive TCRs were reported among donors in an Asian-associated ancestry cluster than the 666-donor mean. A later analysis reported that several top co-occurrence clusters appeared linked to parvovirus B19, influenza, CMV and Epstein-Barr virus. According to a later analysis, TCR association rates differed among HLA loci, with DRB1 alleles showing the most associated TCRs and HLA-C alleles showing the fewest. Because counts were too low, roughly 16 rarely observed V segments, including chromosome 9 orphons, were left out of the earlier analysis of 587 of the donors. A further reported finding was that TCR beta sequences accurately predicted the HLA-A and HLA-B alleles for most subjects in the first cohort. Because some donors lacked HLA typing at each locus, the association tests relied only on the typed subset.

The method was the immunoSEQ multiplex PCR assay. The multiplex PCR relied on a mix of 60 forward primers for TCR Vbeta segments and 13 reverse primers for TCR Jbeta segments. The CDR3 region of rearranged TCR beta genes was amplified from genomic DNA by a multiplex PCR assay. On the Illumina HiSeq System, the amplified TCR beta libraries were sequenced as 87-base-pair reads. The published analysis was carried out like this. A later analysis tallied 75 million to 95 million unique TCR beta chains across the approximately 670 repertoires, and around 9.9 million of those chains were shared by two or more donors. Raw reads were error-corrected and collapsed into unique sequences by a nearest-neighbor algorithm in which closely related sequences were merged to remove PCR and sequencing errors. V, D and J gene segments were assigned by aligning CDR3 sequences to IMGT reference sequences. For a sequence to be retained, at least a six-nucleotide match to both a V gene segment and a J gene segment was required. Rearrangements were classified as productive when the CDR3 lacked stop codons and remained in frame with V and J, and all other rearrangements were classified as non-productive. Following IMGT convention, CDR3 was defined as the stretch from the second conserved V-encoded cysteine up to the conserved J-encoded phenylalanine. The earlier analysis of about 500 of the donors excluded sequences that lacked an unambiguous match to a single V gene segment. An earlier analysis of a few hundred of the donors classified V segments as functional when productive rearrangements were above 56.7% and as segregating when the standard deviation between donors was above 5%. To diagnose cytomegalovirus status from the catalog of TCR beta chain sequences, a statistical classification framework was built. A later analysis assigned V and J genes by comparing TCR nucleotide sequences with IMGT/GENE-DB human TR gene sequences. The TCRdist pipeline was used in a later analysis to assign CDR3 sequences and most-parsimonious VDJ recombination scenarios. In a later analysis, every TCR beta chain was defined by the combination of its CDR3 amino acid sequence and its V-gene family, and reads without a unique V-gene family were dropped. To address suspected cross-contamination and a sequencing artifact, a later analysis removed a few hundred highly shared, low-generation-probability nucleotide sequences. For each public chain, a later analysis derived a clonal expansion index from normalized ranks of inferred template counts within each repertoire. Generation probabilities in a later analysis came from a VDJ recombination model fitted to out-of-frame rearrangements, and those results were checked against IGoR. In a later analysis, hypergeometric tests were used to score TCR-TCR, TCR-HLA and TCR-CMV co-occurrence, with a repertoire-size bias correction applied to TCR pairs. In a later analysis, false discovery rates were estimated by permuting HLA or CMV assignments 20 times. In a later analysis, co-occurring TCRs were grouped using DBSCAN, with TCRdist sequence similarity added in when clustering inside HLA-allele-positive subsets. For co-occurrence clustering, repertoires with fewer than 30,000 or more than 120,000 public chains were excluded, along with 4 to 6 repertoires with anomalous nucleotide sharing. In TCRdb, the immuneACCESS table is reduced to in-frame sequences with V and J assigned. These tables do not hold every clone; where another copy was compared, an unresolved V gene accounts for under half, and the others remain unexplained. Clone size and the V and J calls come from that table; the DNA yielded D and trimming. The sample includes under 200,000 clones, with approximately 70% observed a single time. The ten largest clones represent over 1.5% of the sample.

The V and J genes are TRBV6-1 and TRBJ1-5; TRBD1 is a weak D gene call, 6 bases matching. Material for sequencing was PBMCs. The receptor comes from a woman aged 30 to 39 in good health and CMV-seronegative. Here is the DNA: TGTGCCAGCAGCGAAACCGGGACATTTTATCAGCCCCAGCATTTT. Translation gives CASSETGTFYQPQHF.